The TCR beta chain described here comes from a study of blood T cell repertoires in COVID-19. Study overall: The origin of the acute and convalescent COVID-19 samples was the United States, Italy and Spain. PBMCs, B-cell-depleted T cells, or T cells were the source of the cDNA or gDNA that made up the material.

With 7 bases clipped from V and 3 bases from J, the junction kept 8 bases outside the gene matches. CDR1 is KGHDR, CDR2 SFDVKD, per germline. The CDR3 is 14 amino acids. Authors' methods: Reference gene primer amplification gave nucleated cell count estimates. Here immunoSEQ multiplex PCR was the method, and the copy in TCRdb shows in-frame clones only, minus some. V and J calls and clone size are copied from that table; D and trimming were computed from the DNA. Of about 200,000 clones listed, 70% to 90% were seen once; the top ten hold about 10%. The rearrangement uses TRBV24-1 and TRBJ2-7, with 7 bases fitting TRBD2. The receptor was derived from an elderly woman with acute or convalescent COVID-19. Sequencing input: peripheral blood. The CDR3 nucleotides read TGTGCCACCAGCGGACGGGGAGGGATCTACGAGCAGTACTTC. Protein product: CATSGRGGIYEQYF.